This entry lists 18 T cell receptor beta chains sequenced from one sample in a study of T cell responses to AZD1222 COVID-19 vaccine. Assay used: immunoSEQ multiplex PCR; TCRdb lists only in-frame clones, some missing. Here the sample spans 110,000 to 150,000 clones, 80% to 90% being singletons. The source material was peripheral blood, sampled on day 0 of AZD1222 vaccination. These receptors originate from an adult in good health.

The chain's CDR3 is CASSLVGTGAYEQYF. CDR3 DNA: TGTGCCAGCAGCTTAGTCGGGACAGGGGCCTACGAGCAGTACTTC. The chain carries TRBV5-8 and TRBJ2-7; 10 bases are a match to TRBD1. CDR1 is SGHTS and CDR2 is YDEGEE in the germline V gene. This CDR3 has 15 amino acids. V gave up 2 bases and J gave up 2 bases; unmatched junction bases: 4.

In this sample, this clone turned up once. The chain couples TRBV9 to TRBJ1-2; the D gene is possibly TRBD1 (5 bases). This CDR3 is 16 amino acids long. Per the germline V gene, CDR1 is SGDLS and CDR2 is YYNGEE. The V and J ends lost 0 bases and 5 bases respectively, with 17 bases between them. In nucleotides, the CDR3 is TGTGCCAGCAGCGTAGAGTCTCCGCTGGGGCCGTATGGCTACACCTTC. This sequence encodes CASSVESPLGPYGYTF.

This clone turned up a few times. V usage is TRBV6-5 and J usage is TRBJ1-5; no clear D. The germline gives CDR1 MNHEY, CDR2 SVGAGI. V lost 7 bases to trimming and J lost 3 bases, with 10 bases between them. The CDR3 covers 13 residues. The CDR3: CASIEGNNQPQHF. Written as DNA, the CDR3 is TGTGCCAGCATAGAGGGTAACAATCAGCCCCAGCATTTT.

This chain connects TRBV5-4 to TRBJ2-2; D not resolved. Deletions cut 4 bases from V and 1 base from J, with 8 bases between. This CDR3 has 14 amino acids. CDR1 and CDR2 (germline): SGHNT, YYREEE (reference sequence). CDR3 sequence reads: CASSAGGNTGELFF. Written as DNA, the CDR3 is TGTGCCAGCAGCGCCGGCGGGAACACCGGGGAGCTGTTTTTT.

The chain is built from TRBV27 and TRBJ1-1; TRBD1 aligns across 7 bases. CDR1 and CDR2 (germline): MNHEY, SMNVEV (reference sequence). This CDR3 is 17 amino acids long. After removal of 2 bases from V and 4 bases from J, the junction contained 13 bases not matched to a gene. The CDR3 reads CASSLVWDSRLGTEAFF. CDR3 bases: TGTGCCAGCAGTTTAGTATGGGACAGTAGGTTAGGCACTGAAGCTTTCTTT.

This chain connects TRBV6-5 to TRBJ1-5; D might be TRBD1 (6 bases). V lost 6 bases, J lost 2 bases, and 14 bases lay in between. Germline CDR1 and CDR2: MNHEY and SVGAGI. The CDR3 is 15 residues long. CDR3 DNA: TGTGCCAGCAGCGACGACAGGCATCGCAATCAGCCCCAGCATTTT. It is translated as CASSDDRHRNQPQHF.

DNA of the CDR3: TGTGCCAGCAGCTTAGGCTTATCGGTTTTCGGGAACACTGAAGCTTTCTTT. Its translation is CASSLGLSVFGNTEAFF. The rearrangement uses TRBV13 and TRBJ1-1; D call uncertain. The germline V gene encodes CDR1 PRHDT and CDR2 FYEKMQ (reference sequence). CDR3 length equals 17 residues. The ends were cut back, 0 bases at V and 1 base at J, with 15 bases in the middle.

This sequence joins TRBV19 and TRBJ2-2; 9 nucleotides match TRBD1. J was trimmed by 4 bases and V by 5 bases; bases with no gene match: 14. Per the germline V gene, CDR1 is LNHDA and CDR2 is SQIVND (reference sequence). The CDR3 is made up of 18 amino acids. The CDR3 region is CASSVTRGQGVFTGELFF. The DNA for the CDR3 is TGTGCCAGTAGTGTGACCCGGGGACAGGGTGTTTTCACCGGGGAGCTGTTTTTT.

This sequence joins TRBV12-3 or TRBV12-4 and TRBJ1-1; D unclear. The CDR3 totals 13 residues. The germline V and J ends were trimmed by 1 base and 3 bases, with 6 bases remaining between them. The CDR3 nucleotides read TGTGCCAGCAGTTTAGGGGGTGACACTGAAGCTTTCTTT. This gives the protein CASSLGGDTEAFF.

This chain uses TRBV19 with TRBJ1-2; 7 nucleotides match TRBD1. The V gene end was trimmed by 3 bases and the J gene end by 4 bases; junction bases not matched to a gene: 5. CDR1 is LNHDA, CDR2 SQIVND, per germline (reference sequence). The CDR3 is 14 amino acids. The DNA of the CDR3 is TGTGCCAGTAGTATCAGGGGGACTAGCTATGGCTACACCTTC. Translating gives CASSIRGTSYGYTF.

V gene TRBV5-1 combines with J gene TRBJ1-4, with TRBD1 matching 9 bases. Trimming removed 3 bases from V and 7 bases from J; junction bases left unmatched: 4. The germline gives CDR1 SGHRS, CDR2 YFSETQ. This CDR3 comprises 14 residues. In nucleotides, the CDR3 is TGCGCCAGCAGCTCCGGGACAGGGCCTGAAAAACTGTTTTTT. Its translation: CASSSGTGPEKLFF.

The V and J genes are TRBV4-1 and TRBJ1-3; no definite D call. Trimming removed 0 bases at V and 0 bases at J, with 9 bases between. CDR1 is MGHRA and CDR2 is YSYEKL in the germline V gene. This CDR3 comprises 16 residues. The CDR3 DNA sequence: TGCGCCAGCAGCCAAGAGGGCAGGACCTCTGGAAACACCATATATTTT. Translating gives CASSQEGRTSGNTIYF.

The V call is TRBV4-2, the J call TRBJ1-3, with 8 bases fitting TRBD1. J was trimmed by 3 bases and V by 0 bases; bases with no gene match: 7. Germline lookup yields CDR1 LGHNA and CDR2 YNFKEQ. The CDR3 covers 17 residues. This CDR3 is CASSQDVSGGIGNTIYF. CDR3 coding DNA: TGTGCCAGCAGCCAAGATGTATCAGGGGGCATTGGAAACACCATATATTTT.

The J gene is TRBJ2-5, the V gene TRBV7-9; D is unresolved. V gave up 0 bases and J gave up 4 bases, with 9 bases separating them. Germline V gives CDR1 SEHNR, CDR2 FQNEAQ (reference sequence). The CDR3 length is 14 residues. CDR3 sequence reads: CASSLAPTSETQYF. In DNA form, the CDR3 reads TGTGCCAGCAGCTTAGCCCCGACCTCAGAGACCCAGTACTTC.

V is TRBV29-1 and J is TRBJ1-1; D not certain. Germline V lookup: CDR1 SQVTM, CDR2 ANQGSEA. With 6 bases removed from V and 5 bases from J, the gap between germline ends came to 10 bases. The CDR3 sequence is 11 residues long. In DNA form, the CDR3 reads TGCAGCGTGCGACTTCTGACTGAAGCTTTCTTT. This encodes CSVRLLTEAFF.

V usage is TRBV7-9 and J usage is TRBJ1-4, with D hard to call. Trimming took 3 bases from V and 8 from J, leaving 22 bases between them. Germline CDR1 SEHNR, CDR2 FQNEAQ (reference sequence). The CDR3 has 17 amino acids. The CDR3 DNA sequence: TGTGCCAGCAGCTTTCCGAAAATCGGTCGGGGAGGGGAAAAACTGTTTTTT. Its translation is CASSFPKIGRGGEKLFF.

The CDR3, as DNA: TGTGCCAGCAGCCCCTGGACAGGGGGTGTGAACACTGAAGCTTTCTTT. Translation gives CASSPWTGGVNTEAFF. The rearrangement uses TRBV6-2 or TRBV6-3 and TRBJ1-1; 10 bases are a match to TRBD1. The junction had 7 bases not matched to a gene; V was cut back by 6 bases and J by 0 bases. CDR1 is MNHEY and CDR2 is SVGEGT in the germline V gene. This CDR3 is 16 amino acids long.

The V gene is TRBV19, the J gene TRBJ2-7; D remains ambiguous. Germline CDR1 and CDR2: LNHDA and SQIVND (reference sequence). The V end lost 4 bases, the J end lost 4 bases, and 17 bases lay between the germline ends. CDR3 length equals 15 residues. As DNA, the CDR3 is TGTGCCAGTAGTACCGCCTTAAGTACATTGTACGAGCAGTACTTC. It translates to CASSTALSTLYEQYF.